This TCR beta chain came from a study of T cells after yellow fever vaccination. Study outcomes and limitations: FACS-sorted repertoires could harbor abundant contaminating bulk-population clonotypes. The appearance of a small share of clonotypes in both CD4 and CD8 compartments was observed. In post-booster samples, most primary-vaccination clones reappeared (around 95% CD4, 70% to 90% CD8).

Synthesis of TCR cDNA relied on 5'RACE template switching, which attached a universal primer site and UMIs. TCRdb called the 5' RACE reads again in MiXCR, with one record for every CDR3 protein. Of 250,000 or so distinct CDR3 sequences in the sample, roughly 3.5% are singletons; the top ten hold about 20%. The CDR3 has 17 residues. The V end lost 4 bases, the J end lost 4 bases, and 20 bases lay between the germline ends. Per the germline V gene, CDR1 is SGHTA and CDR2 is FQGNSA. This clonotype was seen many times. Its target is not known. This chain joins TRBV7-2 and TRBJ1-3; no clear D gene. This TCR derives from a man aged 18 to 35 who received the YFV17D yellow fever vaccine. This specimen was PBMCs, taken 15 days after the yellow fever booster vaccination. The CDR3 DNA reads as TGTGCCAGCAGCTATCAGCCAATCTCGACTTCCGGAAACACCATATATTTT. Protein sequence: CASSYQPISTSGNTIYF.